This TCR beta chain was sequenced for a study of T cell changes during pregnancy in multiple sclerosis. The method was immunoSEQ multiplex PCR; TCRdb's version includes in-frame clones alone and lacks a portion of them. The repertoire consists of tens of thousands of clones, with 93% occurring once and the leading ten covering more than 2%. The CDR3 is 14 residues long. Trimming at V came to 2 bases and at J to 7 bases, leaving 5 bases not matched to a gene. Germline CDR1 reads SGHRS; CDR2 reads YFSETQ. V gene TRBV5-1 combines with J gene TRBJ1-3; 8 nucleotides align to TRBD1. The input for sequencing was peripheral blood, taken in the second trimester of pregnancy. The receptor's source is a female donor with multiple sclerosis, enrolled in a pregnancy study. The CDR3 nucleotides are TGCGCCAGCAGCTTCCAGGGGGCAAGTAACACCATATATTTT. It encodes CASSFQGASNTIYF.